One and the same sample provided the 23 T cell receptor beta chains below, sequenced in a study of blood T cell repertoires in COVID-19. The assay was immunoSEQ multiplex PCR, and TCRdb's table has in-frame clones only and misses some. The table has nearly 110,000 clones, 75% to 95% seen once. The sequenced sample was peripheral blood. Receptors were obtained from a woman between 25 and 40 years old with acute or convalescent COVID-19.

The rearrangement links TRBV11-2 to TRBJ2-7; TRBD2 matches 12 bases. This CDR3 is built from 17 residues. Germline V gene data show CDR1 as SGHAT and CDR2 as FQNNGV. Germline trimming cut 6 bases from V and 0 bases from J; bases unmatched to any gene: 9. DNA of the CDR3: TGTGCCAGCAGGGATCTAGCGGGAGGGCTACACTCCTACGAGCAGTACTTC. As protein: CASRDLAGGLHSYEQYF.

As DNA, the CDR3 is TGTGCCAGCAGTTGGGTCCCGGGACAGGGTACTGAAGCTTTCTTT. Residues: CASSWVPGQGTEAFF. This chain links TRBV28 with TRBJ1-1; 9 nucleotides match TRBD1. CDR1 and CDR2 (germline): MDHEN, SYDVKM. CDR3 length: 15 residues. The J segment lost 5 bases and the V segment lost 4 bases, leaving 8 bases of the junction unmatched.

The V call is TRBV7-2, the J call TRBJ2-7, with 7 bases lining up with TRBD1. V trimming: 5 bases; J trimming: 0 bases; junction bases outside the gene matches: 4. CDR1 SGHTA and CDR2 FQGNSA come from the germline V gene. This CDR3 is 14 amino acids long. This CDR3 is CASSRQGDSYEQYF. The CDR3 DNA reads as TGTGCCAGCAGCCGCCAGGGGGACTCCTACGAGCAGTACTTC.

The chain carries TRBV12-5 and TRBJ1-5; TRBD1 matches 9 bases. The CDR3 spans 15 residues. CDR1 and CDR2 from the germline V gene are LGHNT and FRNRAP. V dropped 1 base and J dropped 7; count of bases not matched to a gene: 5. The CDR3 DNA reads TGTGCTAGTGGTTTGGGGGACAGGGTGTACCAGCCCCAGCATTTT. Protein product: CASGLGDRVYQPQHF.

This sequence joins TRBV27 and TRBJ1-2; D is uncertain. V dropped 4 bases and J dropped 7 bases, with 19 bases sitting between them. CDR1 MNHEY and CDR2 SMNVEV come from the germline V gene (reference sequence). The CDR3 has 15 amino acids. The CDR3 loop is CASSSLPTRSGGYTF. DNA of the CDR3: TGTGCCAGCAGTTCCCTGCCGACAAGGTCCGGTGGCTACACCTTC.

This chain joins TRBV7-9 and TRBJ2-7; perhaps TRBD2 as D (5 bases). This CDR3 region has 14 residues. The germline V gene has CDR1 SEHNR and CDR2 FQNEAQ (reference sequence). Trimming cost V 5 bases and J 5 bases, with 16 bases left between them. This CDR3 is CASSLQPTSDEQYF. The CDR3 coding sequence is TGTGCCAGCAGCCTCCAACCCACTAGTGACGAGCAGTACTTC.

The chain joins TRBV10-2 to TRBJ2-7; TRBD2 matches at 14 bases. The CDR3 spans 16 residues. V trimming: 3 bases; J trimming: 9 bases; junction bases outside the gene matches: 10. Germline V lookup: CDR1 WSHSY, CDR2 SAAADI. The CDR3 sequence is CASSDGLTSGGARQYF. The CDR3 DNA sequence: TGCGCCAGCAGTGACGGACTGACTAGCGGGGGGGCCAGGCAGTACTTC.

The chain joins TRBV19 to TRBJ2-4; D remains unclear. Germline V lookup: CDR1 LNHDA, CDR2 SQIVND (reference sequence). The CDR3 runs to 11 residues. The V and J ends lost 3 bases and 8 bases respectively, with 5 bases between them. DNA for the CDR3: TGTGCCAGTAGTATTCAGGACATTCAGTACTTC. Protein product: CASSIQDIQYF.

This sequence joins TRBV27 and TRBJ2-3; TRBD1 agrees at 7 bases. CDR3 length equals 13 residues. Trimming cost V 5 bases and J 5 bases; bases outside gene matches: 4. From germline, CDR1 is MNHEY and CDR2 SMNVEV (reference sequence). CDR3 region: CASSLTGEDTQYF. The DNA for the CDR3 is TGTGCCAGCAGTCTTACAGGGGAAGATACGCAGTATTTT.

This clone appeared a few times. The chain recombines TRBV5-1 with TRBJ2-3; D possibly corresponds to TRBD2 (5 bases). This CDR3 spans 15 amino acids. V was pared by 3 bases and J by 0 bases, with 11 bases between. Germline V gene sequence: CDR1 SGHRS, CDR2 YFSETQ. The CDR3 loop reads CASSWGGGSTDTQYF. Here the CDR3 DNA reads TGCGCCAGCAGCTGGGGTGGCGGGAGCACAGATACGCAGTATTTT.

J is TRBJ2-7 and V is TRBV24-1, with a tentative D call TRBD1 (6 bases). The V gene's germline CDR1 is KGHDR and CDR2 SFDVKD. The CDR3 length is 12 residues. V lost 1 base, J lost 9 bases, and 9 bases lay in between. CDR3 residues: CATSDFRGSQYF. As DNA, the CDR3 is TGTGCCACCAGTGATTTTAGGGGGTCGCAGTACTTC.

The chain couples TRBV4-3 to TRBJ1-6; 7 bases agree with TRBD1. Germline CDR1 LGHNA, CDR2 YSLEER. The trim removed 1 base at V and 5 bases at J, leaving 5 bases unmatched. The CDR3 is 16 amino acids. The CDR3 loop reads CASSQGLGQNNSPLHF. The CDR3, as DNA: TGCGCCAGCAGCCAAGGTTTGGGACAGAATAATTCACCCCTCCACTTT.

The chain carries TRBV7-3 and TRBJ2-7; 7 nucleotides match TRBD2. The germline CDR1 and CDR2 sequences are SGHTA and FQGTGA. CDR3 length equals 14 residues. With V trimmed by 5 bases and J by 6 bases, 10 bases remained unmatched. CDR3 nucleotides: TGTGCCAGCAGCCCCAACACGGGAGGCTCCGAGCAGTACTTC. Translated, it gives CASSPNTGGSEQYF.

This clone was seen only a few times. The chain couples TRBV7-9 to TRBJ2-7; TRBD2 matches 8 bases. V shed 2 bases and J 5 bases; nucleotides not matched to a gene: 8. CDR1 and CDR2 from the germline V gene are SEHNR and FQNEAQ (reference sequence). This CDR3 is built from 15 residues. Here the CDR3 reads CASSLPAGVGHEQYF. CDR3 DNA sequence: TGTGCCAGCAGCTTACCAGCGGGAGTTGGCCACGAGCAGTACTTC.

V usage is TRBV6-2 or TRBV6-3 and J usage is TRBJ1-5, with D tentatively TRBD1 (5 bases). The V end was cut by 6 bases, the J end by 4 bases, with 13 bases between. The germline gives CDR1 MNHEY, CDR2 SVGEGT. The CDR3 extends over 14 amino acids. The CDR3 loop reads CASSPTALNQPQHF. The CDR3 nucleotides read TGTGCCAGCAGCCCGACAGCCCTAAATCAGCCCCAGCATTTT.

This chain joins TRBV5-1 and TRBJ2-1; 9 positions agree with TRBD2. V shed 4 bases, J shed 4 bases, and the junction held 12 bases outside the gene matches. The germline V gene encodes CDR1 SGHRS and CDR2 YFSETQ. CDR3 length: 17 amino acids. CDR3 in amino acids: CASSGRLAEGVYNEQFF. The CDR3 DNA reads TGCGCCAGCAGCGGGAGACTAGCGGAGGGGGTATACAATGAGCAGTTCTTC.

The chain couples TRBV19 to TRBJ2-3, with a weak D call TRBD2 (6 bases). This CDR3 has 14 amino acids. Per the germline V gene, CDR1 is LNHDA and CDR2 is SQIVND (reference sequence). V was cut by 10 bases and J by 5 bases, with 19 bases left in between. CDR3 nucleotide sequence: TGTGCCACCGGGGGTGGCGGGATAGGAGATACGCAGTATTTT. Protein sequence: CATGGGGIGDTQYF.

The chain links TRBV6-5 to TRBJ2-2; possible D gene TRBD1, 6 bases. This CDR3 has 13 residues. V was clipped by 10 bases and J by 4 bases, with 13 bases between them. The V gene's germline CDR1 is MNHEY and CDR2 SVGAGI. In nucleotides, the CDR3 is TGTGCCACAGGACAGTTGCTCACCGGGGAGCTGTTTTTT. Translated: CATGQLLTGELFF.

The V and J genes are TRBV19 and TRBJ2-2; 8 bases map to TRBD1. The CDR3 totals 19 residues. Germline V gene data show CDR1 as LNHDA and CDR2 as SQIVND (reference sequence). Trimming removed 3 bases from V and 2 bases from J; junction bases left unmatched: 14. The CDR3 coding sequence is TGTGCCAGTAGTATCAACTGGACAGGGAGGACAATTAACACCGGGGAGCTGTTTTTT. Translating gives CASSINWTGRTINTGELFF.

The CDR3 DNA is TGTGCCAGTAGTATCCGCCGTTTAGATTCACCCCTCCACTTT. Its protein is CASSIRRLDSPLHF. The V and J genes are TRBV19 and TRBJ1-6; D is unresolved. V gave up 3 bases and J gave up 8 bases, with 11 bases separating them. The germline V gene has CDR1 LNHDA and CDR2 SQIVND (reference sequence). The CDR3 length is 14 residues. Full variable domain (missing parts from reference TRBV19 and TRBJ1-6): DGGITQSPKYLFRKEGQNVTLSCEQNLNHDAMYWYRQDPGQGLRLIYYSQIVNDFQKGDIAEGYSVSREKKESFPLTVTSAQKNPTAFYLCASSIRRLDSPLHFGNGTRLTVT.

J is TRBJ2-1 and V is TRBV9, with D maybe TRBD2 (6 bases). The CDR3 has 15 amino acids. V shed 0 bases and J shed 6 bases, with 13 bases lying between them. CDR1 SGDLS and CDR2 YYNGEE come from the germline V gene. The chain's CDR3 is CASSVAGVRGNEQFF. DNA of the CDR3: TGTGCCAGCAGCGTAGCGGGAGTACGGGGCAATGAGCAGTTCTTC.

In its sample, this clone was seen once. The J gene is TRBJ1-3, the V gene TRBV4-1; D may be TRBD1 (6 bases). Deletions cut 0 bases from V and 0 bases from J, with 12 bases between. The CDR3 extends over 17 amino acids. Germline V gives CDR1 MGHRA, CDR2 YSYEKL. The CDR3 DNA reads TGCGCCAGCAGCCAAGAACCCCCGACAGGCTCTGGAAACACCATATATTTT. It codes for CASSQEPPTGSGNTIYF.

This chain joins TRBV5-6 and TRBJ2-7; D is perhaps TRBD1 (6 bases). The V gene's germline CDR1 is SGHDT and CDR2 YYEEEE. V dropped 0 bases and J dropped 3 bases, with 10 bases sitting between them. The CDR3 spans 14 residues. CDR3 residues: CASSLGQAFYEQYF. The CDR3 DNA sequence: TGTGCCAGCAGCTTGGGACAGGCCTTCTACGAGCAGTACTTC.